Here is one TCR beta chain with its context. Its antigen is currently unknown. The record originates from a study of cytomegalovirus exposure and HLA in healthy donors. The study, taken as a whole, reports: With further analysis later on, most CMV-associated TCR beta chains appeared HLA-restricted.

PCR used 60 Vbeta primers and 13 Jbeta primers. Sequenced by immunoSEQ multiplex PCR; TCRdb stores in-frame clones only, minus some. The sample records approximately 100,000 clones, around 77% being singletons. This receptor was obtained from a man between 35 and 55 years old in good health and CMV-seropositive. Material: PBMCs.

CDR3: CASSQGARTGEGQPQHF. CDR3 coding DNA: TGTGCCAGCAGCCAAGGAGCTCGGACAGGGGAAGGACAGCCCCAGCATTTT. The chain combines TRBV4-2 with TRBJ1-5, with 9 bases fitting TRBD1. Germline CDR1 LGHNA, CDR2 YNFKEQ. After removal of 1 base from V and 7 bases from J, the junction contained 11 bases not matched to a gene. The CDR3 runs 17 residues.